Below, 6 T cell receptor beta chains from the same sample are listed, as sequenced in a study of vaccination and CD4 T cells after COVID-19. The sample's treatment: approximately 10-day PBMC culture with coronavirus spike peptide pools or control peptides (ViraFEST assay). An Oncomine TCR Beta short-read assay was used to sequence the DNA from cultured CD4+ T cells. Each CDR3 protein is one row after TCRdb ran MiXCR on the PCR reads. This sample has some 8,400 distinct CDR3 sequences; about 32% occur once, and the top ten carry roughly 30%. For these TCRs, the target antigens are not known. Sequencing was done on a sample of cultured CD4+ T cells from blood. All receptors come from a human donor with COVID-19.

The CDR3, as DNA: TGTGCCAGCAGTACACAGTCTGGAAACACCATATATTTT. Its translation: CASSTQSGNTIYF. This chain joins TRBV28 and TRBJ1-3; D is unresolved. CDR1 is MDHEN and CDR2 is SYDVKM in the germline V gene. The V and J ends lost 5 bases and 1 base respectively, with 6 bases between them. The CDR3 spans 13 residues.

The J gene is TRBJ1-2, the V gene TRBV20-1; 10 bases line up with TRBD1. Per the germline V gene, CDR1 is DFQATT and CDR2 is SNEGSKA (reference sequence). V was clipped by 7 bases and J by 3 bases; unmatched bases: 2. The CDR3 has 12 residues. The CDR3 DNA reads as TGCAGTGTTGGGACAGGGGACTATGGCTACACCTTC. It codes for CSVGTGDYGYTF.

The rearrangement joins TRBV6-2 or TRBV6-3 to TRBJ1-2; TRBD1 matches at 10 bases. Germline trimming cut 6 bases from V and 3 bases from J; bases unmatched to any gene: 16. The CDR3 sequence is 18 residues long. CDR1 MNHEY and CDR2 SVGEGT come from the germline V gene. In nucleotides, the CDR3 is TGTGCCAGCAGATCGACGAGTTCCGGGGGACAGGGGTACTATGGCTACACCTTC. Translating it yields CASRSTSSGGQGYYGYTF.

V usage is TRBV5-6 and J usage is TRBJ2-7, with 14 nucleotides matching TRBD2. The trim removed 4 bases at V and 0 bases at J, leaving 12 bases unmatched. This CDR3 region has 19 residues. The germline CDR1 and CDR2 sequences are SGHDT and YYEEEE. CDR3 amino acids: CASSQPGLAGAKSSYEQYF. The CDR3, as DNA: TGTGCCAGCAGCCAGCCGGGACTAGCGGGGGCGAAAAGCTCCTACGAGCAGTACTTC.

The chain is built from TRBV12-3 or TRBV12-4 and TRBJ1-6; D is unresolved. CDR3 size: 13 residues. With 3 bases removed from V and 7 bases from J, the gap between germline ends came to 7 bases. The CDR3 here is CASSLGGNSPLHF. CDR3 nucleotides: TGTGCCAGCAGTTTGGGTGGAAATTCACCCCTCCACTTT.

There are a few counts of this clonotype. The chain links TRBV7-4 to TRBJ2-5; maybe TRBD2 (7 bases). In germline, CDR1 is SGHVT, CDR2 SQSDAQ. The CDR3 has 15 residues. V shed 2 bases and J shed 5 bases, with 15 bases lying between them. CDR3 amino acids: CASSLRGGAGETQYF. The CDR3 DNA reads TGTGCCAGCAGCTTAAGGGGGGGGGCCGGGGAGACCCAGTACTTC.